One and the same sample provided the 14 T cell receptor beta chains below, sequenced in a study of Tregs in tolerant kidney transplant recipients. TCRdb's table, derived via immunoSEQ multiplex PCR, lists solely in-frame clones and lacks some. The sample shows some 240,000 clones, roughly four fifths of them seen only once. Source material: CD4+ T cells from blood. These receptors originate from a human donor in good health.

V and J are TRBV6-1 and TRBJ1-1; TRBD1 aligns across 8 bases. The CDR3 length is 15 residues. Trimming cost V 5 bases and J 2 bases; bases outside gene matches: 7. CDR1 and CDR2 from the germline V gene are MNHNS and SASEGT. DNA of the CDR3: TGTGCCAGCAGTCCCCGGGACAGGCTAAACACTGAAGCTTTCTTT. It is translated as CASSPRDRLNTEAFF.

The chain combines TRBV13 with TRBJ1-4, with 7 bases that match TRBD1. The V gene's germline CDR1 is PRHDT and CDR2 FYEKMQ (reference sequence). Trimming cost V 5 bases and J 2 bases; bases outside gene matches: 5. The CDR3 is made up of 15 amino acids. The CDR3 protein is CASSDRAGTNEKLFF. In DNA form, the CDR3 reads TGTGCCAGCAGCGACAGGGCTGGCACTAATGAAAAACTGTTTTTT.

The chain has TRBV7-9 and TRBJ1-1, with D hard to call. The germline V gene encodes CDR1 SEHNR and CDR2 FQNEAQ (reference sequence). This CDR3 is built from 14 residues. The V end was cut by 0 bases, the J end by 8 bases, with 13 bases between. DNA of the CDR3: TGTGCCAGCAGCTTAGCACCGGACCCCAGGGAAGCTTTCTTT. Amino acids: CASSLAPDPREAFF.

This chain joins TRBV10-3 and TRBJ1-3, with TRBD1 matching 7 bases. Germline V gene data show CDR1 as ENHRY and CDR2 as SYGVKD. The CDR3 runs 14 residues. With V trimmed by 5 bases and J by 0 bases, 1 base remained unmatched. CDR3 loop: CAISPGGSGNTIYF. CDR3 in DNA: TGTGCCATCAGTCCAGGGGGCTCTGGAAACACCATATATTTT.

This clone has a single count. The gene calls are TRBV5-6 and TRBJ2-7; TRBD1 matches at 9 bases. The CDR3 is made up of 15 amino acids. Germline CDR1 and CDR2: SGHDT and YYEEEE. Losses at the gene ends were 4 bases for V and 2 bases for J; bases not matched to a gene: 7. In DNA form, the CDR3 reads TGTGCCAGCAGCCGCCCGGGACAGGGCCCCTACGAGCAGTACTTC. It specifies CASSRPGQGPYEQYF.

The chain carries TRBV5-1 and TRBJ1-1; 8 bases line up with TRBD1. The germline CDR1 and CDR2 sequences are SGHRS and YFSETQ. The CDR3 is made up of 15 amino acids. J gave up 3 bases and V 4 bases, and 8 bases lay outside the gene matches. CDR3 amino acids: CASSKQQGGDTEAFF. CDR3 coding DNA: TGCGCCAGCAGCAAACAACAGGGGGGCGACACTGAAGCTTTCTTT.

This clone was picked up one time. The chain joins TRBV15 to TRBJ2-5, with 7 bases that match TRBD2. The CDR3 length is 18 residues. The V and J ends lost 3 bases and 1 base, in that order; junction bases with no gene match: 14. From germline, CDR1 is LNHNV and CDR2 YYDKDF (reference sequence). The CDR3 nucleotides are TGTGCCACCAGCAGTAGAGGGACGGGGCGGGGGACCCAAGAGACCCAGTACTTC. Translated, it gives CATSSRGTGRGTQETQYF.

The V gene is TRBV6-5, the J gene TRBJ2-7, with D tentatively TRBD2 (6 bases). The CDR3 consists of 15 residues. Between the trimmed V and J ends, which lost 4 bases and 3 bases, there was a span of 16 bases. Germline-derived CDR1 and CDR2 are MNHEY and SVGAGI. CDR3 in amino acids: CASSSPGRGRYEQYF. CDR3 coding DNA: TGTGCCAGCAGTTCCCCCGGGAGAGGCCGCTACGAGCAGTACTTC.

The CDR3 protein is CASSYRLAGVGGQYF. Here the CDR3 DNA reads TGTGCCAGCAGTTACAGGCTAGCGGGAGTAGGGGGGCAGTACTTC. The genes are TRBV6-5 and TRBJ2-7; 10 bases map to TRBD2. This CDR3 region has 15 residues. CDR1 is MNHEY and CDR2 is SVGAGI in the germline V gene. The junction had 10 bases not matched to a gene; V was cut back by 2 bases and J by 9 bases.

This chain links TRBV7-9 with TRBJ2-5; 10 bases are a match to TRBD2. Trimming cost V 6 bases and J 2 bases; bases outside gene matches: 3. This CDR3 has 14 residues. Germline V gene sequence: CDR1 SEHNR, CDR2 FQNEAQ (reference sequence). CDR3 sequence: CASRSSGGQETQYF. The CDR3 region has the DNA TGTGCCAGCAGGTCTAGCGGGGGTCAAGAGACCCAGTACTTC.

Turning to this clone: Other DNA sequences in the sample encode the same CDR3. DNA for the CDR3: TGTGCCAGCTCACCACCGGGACTAGCGGGAGGGAACAATGAGCAGTTCTTC. Translating it yields CASSPPGLAGGNNEQFF. V usage is TRBV18 and J usage is TRBJ2-1; TRBD2 matches at 16 bases. Trimming removed 0 bases from V and 5 bases from J; junction bases left unmatched: 1. The CDR3 is 17 residues long. Germline CDR1 and CDR2: KGHSH and LQKENI.

The gene calls are TRBV10-3 and TRBJ2-1, with 7 bases lining up with TRBD1. This CDR3 has 14 residues. Germline CDR1 reads ENHRY; CDR2 reads SYGVKD. V dropped 6 bases and J dropped 9; count of bases not matched to a gene: 11. Here the CDR3 reads CAISKGQSSGEQFF. Here the CDR3 DNA reads TGTGCCATCAGCAAGGGACAGTCCTCGGGTGAGCAGTTCTTC.

The rearrangement joins TRBV7-9 to TRBJ2-5, with TRBD2 identical over 7 bases. The CDR3 covers 15 residues. CDR1 SEHNR and CDR2 FQNEAQ come from the germline V gene (reference sequence). The V and J ends lost 5 bases and 1 base, in that order; junction bases with no gene match: 7. The CDR3: CASSRWGGGQETQYF. The DNA of the CDR3 is TGTGCCAGCAGCCGCTGGGGGGGTGGCCAAGAGACCCAGTACTTC.

The chain recombines TRBV19 with TRBJ2-7; perhaps TRBD1 as D (6 bases). The V end was cut by 3 bases, the J end by 1 base, with 16 bases between. CDR3 length: 16 residues. The germline CDR1 and CDR2 sequences are LNHDA and SQIVND (reference sequence). CDR3 nucleotides: TGTGCCAGTAGTATCCTCGACAGGATTTCTTCCTACGAGCAGTACTTC. Protein: CASSILDRISSYEQYF.